This T cell receptor (beta chain) was identified in a study of shared clonotypes between healthy human individuals. The authors distributed each subset's genomic DNA evenly over several immunoSEQ plates. Measured with immunoSEQ multiplex PCR; TCRdb has only the in-frame clones, and not every one. The sample lists more than 1,200,000 clones, 98% to 99% occurring once. As concerns this clone: Its antigen is as yet unknown.

Participating donors were healthy, HIV-negative adults free of recent acute infections or vaccinations. Germline V gene sequence: CDR1 SNHLY, CDR2 FYNNEI. There are 12 residues in the CDR3. Between the trimmed V and J ends, which lost 6 bases and 3 bases, there was a span of 5 bases. Study outcomes and limitations: The study found lower generation probabilities in non-shared clonotypes than in those shared by all four donors.

The receptor comes from a young man in good health. The chain recombines TRBV2 with TRBJ2-2; D gene ambiguous. The sequenced sample was naive CD4+ T cells sorted from blood. Noted subset: CD45RA+ positively selected. CDR3: CASSRDTGELFF. The CDR3 bases are TGTGCCAGCAGCCGAGACACCGGGGAGCTGTTTTTT.